What follows are 3 T cell receptor beta chains derived from one specimen sequenced in a study of T cells in localized non-small cell lung cancer. Only in-frame clones appear in the TCRdb table, and some are missing; sequencing was by immunoSEQ multiplex PCR. This table has about 48,000 clones, 60% to 80% appearing once. This sample comprised peripheral blood, obtained before any cancer treatment. The receptors here all came from a man aged 35-69 years with stage I squamous cell lung carcinoma.

This clone was recorded a few times. The CDR3 protein is CASRSTDNSYEQYF. CDR3 DNA sequence: TGTGCCAGCAGGTCGACGGACAACTCCTACGAGCAGTACTTC. The V and J genes are TRBV2 and TRBJ2-7; possibly TRBD1 for D (5 bases). The germline CDR1 and CDR2 sequences are SNHLY and FYNNEI. The CDR3 runs to 14 residues. The V end lost 6 bases, the J end lost 0 bases, and 12 bases lay between the germline ends. Looking up the rest from reference TRBV2 and TRBJ2-7 gives the full variable domain: EPEVTQTPSHQVTQMGQEVILRCVPISNHLYFYWYRQILGQKVEFLVSFYNNEISEKSEIFDDQFSVERPDGSNFTLKIRSTKLEDSAMYFCASRSTDNSYEQYFGPGTRLTVT.

There are a few counts of this clone. This chain uses TRBV28 with TRBJ1-1; 10 bases align to TRBD1. CDR1 and CDR2 from the germline V gene are MDHEN and SYDVKM. Trimming took 7 bases from V and 4 from J; bases not matched to a gene: 6. This CDR3 has 14 residues. This CDR3 is CASTPGQGLTEAFF. The CDR3 DNA follows: TGTGCCAGCACCCCGGGACAGGGGCTCACTGAAGCTTTCTTT.

V usage is TRBV5-6 and J usage is TRBJ1-2; perhaps TRBD1 as D (5 bases). Germline V gene sequence: CDR1 SGHDT, CDR2 YYEEEE. V was cut by 8 bases and J by 7 bases, with 6 bases left in between. The CDR3 consists of 9 residues. The CDR3: CARGLGYTF. The CDR3 DNA follows: TGTGCCAGGGGGCTTGGCTACACCTTC.